This TCR beta chain was retrieved from a study of human T cells and chemical hapten exposure. Study-wide background: All through the approximately 24-week study, the scalp of each patient received diphenylcyclopropenone doses weekly. Points from the study as a whole: No alteration of TCRs above 1 in 1000 frequency was seen with DPC sensitization.

This clonotype was counted only a few times. As yet, its antigen is unknown. Germline assignment: CDR1 GTSNPN and CDR2 SVGIG (reference sequence). The CDR3 loop spans 14 amino acids. The germline V and J ends were trimmed by 6 bases and 0 bases, with 12 bases remaining between them. Each CDR3 protein is one row after TCRdb ran MiXCR on the RACE reads. The repertoire consists of approximately 400,000 distinct CDR3 sequences, with approximately 5% occurring once and the leading ten covering approximately 2.8%. Specified time point: pre-sensitization, week 0. Regarding treatment: therapeutic diphenylcyclopropenone sensitization with weekly scalp DPC.

V usage is TRBV30 and J usage is TRBJ2-1; possible D gene TRBD2, 5 bases. This material consisted of whole blood, taken in connection with sensitization to the hapten diphenylcyclopropenone (DPC). The clonotype was recovered from a woman aged 50 to 65 with alopecia areata. Some clones in this sample may be carry-over from other donors' samples. DNA of the CDR3: TGTGCCTGTTCCCGGGGTGACTCCTACAATGAGCAGTTCTTC. Its protein is CACSRGDSYNEQFF.